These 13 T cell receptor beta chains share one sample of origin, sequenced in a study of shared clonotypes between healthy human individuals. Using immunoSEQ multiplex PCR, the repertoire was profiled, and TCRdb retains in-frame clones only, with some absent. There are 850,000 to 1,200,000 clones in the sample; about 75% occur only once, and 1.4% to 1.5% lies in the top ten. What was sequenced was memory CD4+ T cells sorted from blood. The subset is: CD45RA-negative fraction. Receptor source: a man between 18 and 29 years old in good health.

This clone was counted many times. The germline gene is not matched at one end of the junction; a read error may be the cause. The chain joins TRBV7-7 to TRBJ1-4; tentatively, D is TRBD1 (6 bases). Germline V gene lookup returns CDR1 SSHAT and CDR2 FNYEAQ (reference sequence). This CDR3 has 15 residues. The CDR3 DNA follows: TGTGCTAGCAGCTTAGCGGGGGGGGCCGGTGAAAAACTGTTTTTT. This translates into CASSLAGGAGEKLFF.

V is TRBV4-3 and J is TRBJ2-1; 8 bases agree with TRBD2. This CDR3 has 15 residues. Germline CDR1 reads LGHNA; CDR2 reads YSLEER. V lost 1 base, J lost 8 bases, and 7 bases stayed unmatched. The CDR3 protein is CASSQVSAGVDEQFF. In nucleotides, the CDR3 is TGCGCCAGCAGCCAAGTCTCAGCGGGAGTTGATGAGCAGTTCTTC.

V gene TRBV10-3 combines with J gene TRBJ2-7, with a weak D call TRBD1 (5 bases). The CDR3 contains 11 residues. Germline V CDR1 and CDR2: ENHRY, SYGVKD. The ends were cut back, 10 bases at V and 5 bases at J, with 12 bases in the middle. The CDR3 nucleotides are TGTGCCACCAGGGTGGAGCACGAGCAGTACTTC. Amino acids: CATRVEHEQYF.

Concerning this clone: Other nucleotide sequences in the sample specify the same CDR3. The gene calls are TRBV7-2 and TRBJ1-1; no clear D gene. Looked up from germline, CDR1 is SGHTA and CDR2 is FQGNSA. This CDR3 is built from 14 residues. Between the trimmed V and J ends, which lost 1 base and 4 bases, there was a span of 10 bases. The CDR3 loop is CASSLGQVATEAFF. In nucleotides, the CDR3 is TGTGCCAGCAGCTTAGGGCAGGTCGCCACTGAAGCTTTCTTT.

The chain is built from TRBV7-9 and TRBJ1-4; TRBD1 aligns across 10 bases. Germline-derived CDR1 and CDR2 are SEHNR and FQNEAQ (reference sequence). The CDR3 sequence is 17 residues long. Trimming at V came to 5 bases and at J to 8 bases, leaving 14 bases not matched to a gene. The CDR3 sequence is CASSHAGTGVRQEKLFF. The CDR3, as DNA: TGTGCCAGCAGCCACGCCGGGACAGGGGTCCGTCAGGAAAAACTGTTTTTT.

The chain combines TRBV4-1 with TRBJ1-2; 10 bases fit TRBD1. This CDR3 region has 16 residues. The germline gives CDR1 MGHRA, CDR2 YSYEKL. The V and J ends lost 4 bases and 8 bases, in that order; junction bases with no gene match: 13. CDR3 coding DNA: TGCGCCAGCAGCCCCCTGGGACAGGGGATTAGGGGGGGCTACACCTTC. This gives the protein CASSPLGQGIRGGYTF.

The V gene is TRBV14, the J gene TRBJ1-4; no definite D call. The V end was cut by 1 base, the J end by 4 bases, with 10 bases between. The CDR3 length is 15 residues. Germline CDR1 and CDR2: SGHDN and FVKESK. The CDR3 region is CASSQGPELNEKLFF. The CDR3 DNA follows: TGTGCCAGCAGCCAAGGGCCGGAACTTAATGAAAAACTGTTTTTT.

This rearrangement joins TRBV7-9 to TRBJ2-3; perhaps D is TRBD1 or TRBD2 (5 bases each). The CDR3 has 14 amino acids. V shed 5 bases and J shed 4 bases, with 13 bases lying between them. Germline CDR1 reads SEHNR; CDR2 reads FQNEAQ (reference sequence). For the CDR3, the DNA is TGTGCCAGCAGCCGGGACCCTCTTGCAGATACGCAGTATTTT. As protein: CASSRDPLADTQYF.

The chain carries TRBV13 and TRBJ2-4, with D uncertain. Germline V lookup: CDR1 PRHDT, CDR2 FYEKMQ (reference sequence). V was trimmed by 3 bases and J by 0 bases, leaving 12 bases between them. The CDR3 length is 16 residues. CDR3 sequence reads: CASSFSAVLAKNIQYF. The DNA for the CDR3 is TGTGCCAGCAGCTTCTCGGCGGTTCTAGCCAAAAACATTCAGTACTTC.

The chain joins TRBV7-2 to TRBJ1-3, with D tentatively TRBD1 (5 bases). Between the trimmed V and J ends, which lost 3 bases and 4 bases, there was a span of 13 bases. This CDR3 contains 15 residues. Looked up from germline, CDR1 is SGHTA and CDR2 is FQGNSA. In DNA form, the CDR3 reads TGTGCCAGCAGCTTTGGGGGGGTAGGAGGAAACACCATATATTTT. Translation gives CASSFGGVGGNTIYF.

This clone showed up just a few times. The CDR3 loop reads CASSPRQGRDEQYF. As DNA, the CDR3 is TGTGCCAGCAGCCCGCGGCAGGGCAGGGACGAGCAGTACTTC. The chain couples TRBV5-5 to TRBJ2-7, with D perhaps TRBD1 (5 bases). Germline V lookup: CDR1 SGHKS, CDR2 YYEKEE (reference sequence). The CDR3 contains 14 residues. Between the trimmed V and J ends, which lost 4 bases and 5 bases, there was a span of 16 bases.

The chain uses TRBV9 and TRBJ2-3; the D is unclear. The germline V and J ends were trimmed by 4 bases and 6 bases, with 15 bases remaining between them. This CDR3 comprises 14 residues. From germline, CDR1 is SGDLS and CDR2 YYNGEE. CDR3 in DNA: TGTGCCAGCAGCTCGCGGACGAGTCTGGATACGCAGTATTTT. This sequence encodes CASSSRTSLDTQYF.

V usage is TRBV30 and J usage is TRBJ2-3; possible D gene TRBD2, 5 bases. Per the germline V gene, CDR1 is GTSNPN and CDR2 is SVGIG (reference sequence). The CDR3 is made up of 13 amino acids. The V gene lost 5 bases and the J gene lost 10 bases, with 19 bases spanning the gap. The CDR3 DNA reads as TGTGCCTGGGGGCCTCTGGGGTCGAGGGCGCAGTATTTT. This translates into CAWGPLGSRAQYF.